This note documents a single T cell receptor beta chain sequence. Germline values: CDR1 MNHEY, CDR2 SVGAGI. CDR3 size: 15 residues. V shed 5 bases and J 6 bases; nucleotides not matched to a gene: 7. This specimen comes from a study of blood T cell repertoires in COVID-19. Study in general: COVID-19 samples collected from the United States, Italy and Spain covered acute and convalescent phases. PBMCs, B-cell-depleted T cells, or T cells provided the cDNA or gDNA that made up the material.

Authors' processing steps: Estimation of nucleated cell counts relied on the amplification of reference gene primers. The data were produced by immunoSEQ multiplex PCR, yet TCRdb's version contains in-frame clones alone and is incomplete. V and J calls and clone size follow that table, whereas D and trimming were derived from the DNA. The sample records 20,000 to 30,000 clones, roughly 84% being singletons. Sequenced sample: peripheral blood. The clonotype was recovered from a human donor in a cohort sampled during active COVID-19. This chain connects TRBV6-5 to TRBJ2-3, with 11 bases matching TRBD2. Here the CDR3 reads CASSQGTSGSDTQYF. CDR3 sequence (DNA): TGTGCCAGCAGTCAGGGCACTAGCGGGAGCGATACGCAGTATTTT.